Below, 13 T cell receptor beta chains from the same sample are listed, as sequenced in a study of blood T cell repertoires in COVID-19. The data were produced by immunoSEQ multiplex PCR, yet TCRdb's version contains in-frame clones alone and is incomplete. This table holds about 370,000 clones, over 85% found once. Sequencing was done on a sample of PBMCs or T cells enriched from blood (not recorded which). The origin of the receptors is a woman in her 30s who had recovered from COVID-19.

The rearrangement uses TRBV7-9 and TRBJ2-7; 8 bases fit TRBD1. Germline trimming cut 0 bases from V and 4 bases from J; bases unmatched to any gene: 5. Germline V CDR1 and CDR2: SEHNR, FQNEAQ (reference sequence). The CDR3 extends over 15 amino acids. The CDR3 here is CASSLAGDRFYEQYF. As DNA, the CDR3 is TGTGCCAGCAGCTTAGCCGGGGACAGGTTTTACGAGCAGTACTTC.

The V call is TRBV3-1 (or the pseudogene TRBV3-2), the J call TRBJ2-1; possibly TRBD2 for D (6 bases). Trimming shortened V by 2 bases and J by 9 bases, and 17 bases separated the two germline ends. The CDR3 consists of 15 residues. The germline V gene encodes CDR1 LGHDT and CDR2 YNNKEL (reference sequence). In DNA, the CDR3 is TGTGCCAGCAGCCAAAGATCGGCGGGGAAGGTTGAGCAGTTCTTC. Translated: CASSQRSAGKVEQFF.

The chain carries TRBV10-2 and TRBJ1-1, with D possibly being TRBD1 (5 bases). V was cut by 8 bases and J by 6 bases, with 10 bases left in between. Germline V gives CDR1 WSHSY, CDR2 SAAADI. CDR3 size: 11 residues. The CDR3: CASWGGSEAFF. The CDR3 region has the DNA TGCGCCAGCTGGGGGGGATCTGAAGCTTTCTTT.

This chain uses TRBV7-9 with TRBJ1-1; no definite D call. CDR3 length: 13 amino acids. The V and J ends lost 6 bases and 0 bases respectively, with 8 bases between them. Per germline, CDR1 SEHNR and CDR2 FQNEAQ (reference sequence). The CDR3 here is CASSLHMNTEAFF. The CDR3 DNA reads TGTGCCAGCAGTCTCCACATGAACACTGAAGCTTTCTTT.

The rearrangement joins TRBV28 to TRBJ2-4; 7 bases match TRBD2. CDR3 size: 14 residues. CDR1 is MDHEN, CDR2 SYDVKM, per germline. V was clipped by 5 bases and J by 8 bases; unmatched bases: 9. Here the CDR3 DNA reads TGTGCCAGCAGTCTGGGGGGGGGTTTAGACATTCAGTACTTC. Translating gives CASSLGGGLDIQYF.

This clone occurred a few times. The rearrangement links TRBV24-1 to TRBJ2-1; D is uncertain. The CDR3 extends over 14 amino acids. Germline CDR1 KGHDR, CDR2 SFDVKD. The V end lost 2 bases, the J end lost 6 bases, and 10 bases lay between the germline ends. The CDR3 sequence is CATSDSREVNEQFF. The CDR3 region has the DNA TGTGCCACCAGTGATTCCCGAGAGGTCAATGAGCAGTTCTTC.

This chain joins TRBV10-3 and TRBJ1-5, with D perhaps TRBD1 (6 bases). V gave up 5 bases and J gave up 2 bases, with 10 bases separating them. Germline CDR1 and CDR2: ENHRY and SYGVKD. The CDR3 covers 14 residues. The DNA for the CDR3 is TGTGCCATCAGTCGGACAGAAGGCAATCAGCCCCAGCATTTT. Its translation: CAISRTEGNQPQHF.

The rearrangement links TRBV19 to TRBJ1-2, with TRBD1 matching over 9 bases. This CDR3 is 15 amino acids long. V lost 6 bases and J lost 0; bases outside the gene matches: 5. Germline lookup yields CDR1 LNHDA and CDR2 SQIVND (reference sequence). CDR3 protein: CASSITGGANYGYTF. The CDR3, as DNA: TGTGCCAGTAGCATCACAGGGGGCGCTAACTATGGCTACACCTTC.

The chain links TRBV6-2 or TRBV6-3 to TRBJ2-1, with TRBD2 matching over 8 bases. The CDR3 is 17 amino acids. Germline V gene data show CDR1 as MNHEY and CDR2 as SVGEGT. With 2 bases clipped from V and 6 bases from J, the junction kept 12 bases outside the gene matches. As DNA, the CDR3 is TGTGCCAGCAGTTACCGCCCCGGGGGGGCCCAGGGCAATGAGCAGTTCTTC. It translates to CASSYRPGGAQGNEQFF.

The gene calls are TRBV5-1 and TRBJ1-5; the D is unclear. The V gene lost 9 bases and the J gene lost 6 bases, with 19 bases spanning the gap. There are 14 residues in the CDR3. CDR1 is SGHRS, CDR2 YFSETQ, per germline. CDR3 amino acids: CAIPRKMSSQPQHF. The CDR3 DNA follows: TGCGCCATCCCCCGAAAAATGTCGAGTCAGCCCCAGCATTTT. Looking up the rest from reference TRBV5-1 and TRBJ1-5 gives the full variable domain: KAGVTQTPRYLIKTRGQQVTLSCSPISGHRSVSWYQQTPGQGLQFLFEYFSETQRNKGNFPGRFSGRQFSNSRSEMNVSTLELGDSALYLCAIPRKMSSQPQHFGDGTRLSIL.

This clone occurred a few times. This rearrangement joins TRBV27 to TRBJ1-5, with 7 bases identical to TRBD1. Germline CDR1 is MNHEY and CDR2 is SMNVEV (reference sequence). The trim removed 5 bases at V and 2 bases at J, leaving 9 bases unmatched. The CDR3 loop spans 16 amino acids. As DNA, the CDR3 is TGTGCCAGCAGTGAATTAGACAGGGTTGGCAATCAGCCCCAGCATTTT. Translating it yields CASSELDRVGNQPQHF.

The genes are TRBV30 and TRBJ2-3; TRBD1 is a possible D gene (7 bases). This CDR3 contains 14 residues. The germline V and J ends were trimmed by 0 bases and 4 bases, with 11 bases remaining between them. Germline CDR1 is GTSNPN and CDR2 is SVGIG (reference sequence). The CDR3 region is CAWSVGRGADTQYF. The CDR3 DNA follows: TGTGCCTGGAGTGTGGGCAGGGGGGCAGATACGCAGTATTTT.

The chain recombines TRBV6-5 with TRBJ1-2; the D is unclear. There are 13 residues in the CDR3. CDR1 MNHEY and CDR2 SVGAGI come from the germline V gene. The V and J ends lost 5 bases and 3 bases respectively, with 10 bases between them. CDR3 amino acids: CASSRRVDYGYTF. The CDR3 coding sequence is TGTGCCAGCAGTCGACGGGTAGACTATGGCTACACCTTC.